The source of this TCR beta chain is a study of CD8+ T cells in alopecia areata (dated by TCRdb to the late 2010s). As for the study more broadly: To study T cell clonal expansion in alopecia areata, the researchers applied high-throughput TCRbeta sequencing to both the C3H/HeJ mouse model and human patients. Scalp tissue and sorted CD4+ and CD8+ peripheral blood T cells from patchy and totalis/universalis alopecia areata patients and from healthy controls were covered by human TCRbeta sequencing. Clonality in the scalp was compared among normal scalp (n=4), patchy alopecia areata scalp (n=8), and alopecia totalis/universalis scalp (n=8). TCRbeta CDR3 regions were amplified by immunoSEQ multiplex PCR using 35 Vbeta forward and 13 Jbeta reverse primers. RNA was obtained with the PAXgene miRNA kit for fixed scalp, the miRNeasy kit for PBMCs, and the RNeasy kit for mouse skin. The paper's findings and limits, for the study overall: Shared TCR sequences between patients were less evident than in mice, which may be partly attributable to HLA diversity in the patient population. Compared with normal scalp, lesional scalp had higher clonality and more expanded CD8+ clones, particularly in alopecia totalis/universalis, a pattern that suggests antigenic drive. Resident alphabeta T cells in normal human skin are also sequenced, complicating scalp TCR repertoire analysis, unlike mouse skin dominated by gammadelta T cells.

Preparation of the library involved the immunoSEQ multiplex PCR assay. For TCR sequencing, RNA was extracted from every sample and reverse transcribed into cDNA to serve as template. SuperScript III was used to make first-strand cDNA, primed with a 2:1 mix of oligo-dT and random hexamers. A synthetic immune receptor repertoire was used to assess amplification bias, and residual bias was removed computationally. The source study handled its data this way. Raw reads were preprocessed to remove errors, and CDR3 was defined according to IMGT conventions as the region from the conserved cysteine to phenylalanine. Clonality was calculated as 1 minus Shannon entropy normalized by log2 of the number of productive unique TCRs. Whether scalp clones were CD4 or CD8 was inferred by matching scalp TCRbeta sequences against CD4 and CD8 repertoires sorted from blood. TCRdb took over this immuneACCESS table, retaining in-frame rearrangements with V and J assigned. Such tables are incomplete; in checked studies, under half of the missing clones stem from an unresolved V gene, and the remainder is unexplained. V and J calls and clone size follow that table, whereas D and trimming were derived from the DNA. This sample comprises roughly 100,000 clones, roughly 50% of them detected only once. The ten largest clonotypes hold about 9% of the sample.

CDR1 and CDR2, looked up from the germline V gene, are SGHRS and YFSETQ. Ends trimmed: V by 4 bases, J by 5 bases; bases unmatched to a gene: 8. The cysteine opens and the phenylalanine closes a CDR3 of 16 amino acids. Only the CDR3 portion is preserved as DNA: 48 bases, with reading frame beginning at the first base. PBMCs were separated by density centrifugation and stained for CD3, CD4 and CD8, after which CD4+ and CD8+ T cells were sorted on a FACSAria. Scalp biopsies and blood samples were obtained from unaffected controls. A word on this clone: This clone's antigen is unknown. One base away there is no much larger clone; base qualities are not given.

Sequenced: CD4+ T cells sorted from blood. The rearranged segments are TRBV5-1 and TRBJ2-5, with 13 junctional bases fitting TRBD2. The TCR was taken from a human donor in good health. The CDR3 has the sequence CASSRTLAGGRETQYF. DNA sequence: TGCGCCAGCAGCCGAACACTAGCGGGGGGGCGCGAGACCCAGTACTTC.